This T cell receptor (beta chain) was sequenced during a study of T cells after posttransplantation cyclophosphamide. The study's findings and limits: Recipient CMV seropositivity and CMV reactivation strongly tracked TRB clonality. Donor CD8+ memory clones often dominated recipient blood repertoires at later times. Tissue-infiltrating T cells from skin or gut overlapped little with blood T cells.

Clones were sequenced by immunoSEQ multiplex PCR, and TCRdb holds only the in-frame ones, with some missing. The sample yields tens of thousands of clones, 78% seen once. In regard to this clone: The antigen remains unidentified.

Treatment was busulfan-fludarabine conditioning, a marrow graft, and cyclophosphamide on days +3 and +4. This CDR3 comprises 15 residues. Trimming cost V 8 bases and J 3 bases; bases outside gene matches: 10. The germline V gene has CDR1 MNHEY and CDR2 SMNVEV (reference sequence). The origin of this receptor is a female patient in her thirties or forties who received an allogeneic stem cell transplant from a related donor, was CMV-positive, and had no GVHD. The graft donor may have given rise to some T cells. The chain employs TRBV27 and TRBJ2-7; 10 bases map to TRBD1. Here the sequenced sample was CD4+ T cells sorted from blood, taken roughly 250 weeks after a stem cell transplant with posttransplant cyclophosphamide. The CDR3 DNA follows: TGTGCCAGCTCCAGATCGACAGGGGGCTTCTACGAGCAGTACTTC. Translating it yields CASSRSTGGFYEQYF.